A selection of T cell receptor beta chains follows, all from one sample in a study of cytomegalovirus exposure and HLA in healthy donors. TCRdb's table, derived via immunoSEQ multiplex PCR, lists solely in-frame clones and lacks some. This table holds roughly 110,000 clones, 74% found once. The sequenced sample was PBMCs. All receptors derive from a woman aged 40 to 50 in good health and CMV-seropositive. The CDR3 runs from the conserved cysteine through the conserved F or W. The order of the fields is J gene, V gene, D gene, clone size, CDR3 DNA, CDR3 protein. The D gene is left open where the match is weak. Clone size is given for some rows only: seen once, a few or many times, or a class if the clone is expanded.

J gene: TRBJ2-1; V gene: TRBV29-1; D gene: TRBD1; clone size: .; CDR3 DNA: TGCAGCGTTGCACAGGGGGCGCGGTACAATGAGCAGTTCTTC; CDR3 protein: CSVAQGARYNEQFF
J gene: TRBJ2-7; V gene: TRBV6-5; D gene: .; clone size: .; CDR3 DNA: TGTGCCAGCAGCCCACAGGGAAGCAGGCCCTACGAGCAGTACTTC; CDR3 protein: CASSPQGSRPYEQYF
J gene: TRBJ1-5; V gene: TRBV15; D gene: .; clone size: few; CDR3 DNA: TGTGCCACCAGCAGAGATGTTGAGAGGCCCCAGCATTTT; CDR3 protein: CATSRDVERPQHF
J gene: TRBJ2-7; V gene: TRBV12-5; D gene: .; clone size: few; CDR3 DNA: TGTGCTAGTGGGAATTCGATCACAACGGGAGAGCAGTACTTC; CDR3 protein: CASGNSITTGEQYF
J gene: TRBJ1-6; V gene: TRBV27; D gene: .; clone size: .; CDR3 DNA: TGTGCCAGCAGTATCCGGAATTCACCCCTCCACTTT; CDR3 protein: CASSIRNSPLHF
J gene: TRBJ2-3; V gene: TRBV9; D gene: .; clone size: .; CDR3 DNA: TGTGCCAGCAGCGTGCGTAGCACAGATACGCAGTATTTT; CDR3 protein: CASSVRSTDTQYF
J gene: TRBJ1-2; V gene: TRBV19; D gene: .; clone size: .; CDR3 DNA: TGTGCCAGTATGGGGGGGCTCTACTATGGCTACACCTTC; CDR3 protein: CASMGGLYYGYTF
J gene: TRBJ1-6; V gene: TRBV25-1; D gene: TRBD1; clone size: .; CDR3 DNA: TGTGCCAGCAGTGATTCACAGGGGATTAATTCACCCCTCCACTTT; CDR3 protein: CASSDSQGINSPLHF
J gene: TRBJ1-2; V gene: TRBV23-1; D gene: .; clone size: .; CDR3 DNA: TGCGCCAGCAGTCAATGGGGGTACAGGGTTAACTATGGCTACACCTTC; CDR3 protein: CASSQWGYRVNYGYTF
J gene: TRBJ2-1; V gene: TRBV4-1; D gene: TRBD2; clone size: .; CDR3 DNA: TGCGCCAGCAGCCAACAGGGACTAGCGGGGGGGCCAGGGAATGAGCAGTTCTTC; CDR3 protein: CASSQQGLAGGPGNEQFF
J gene: TRBJ1-4; V gene: TRBV30; D gene: .; clone size: .; CDR3 DNA: TGTGCCTGGAGACTATTGGGGGGTACGGGTGAAAAACTGTTTTTT; CDR3 protein: CAWRLLGGTGEKLFF
J gene: TRBJ1-2; V gene: TRBV28; D gene: .; clone size: .; CDR3 DNA: TGTGCCAGCAGCATAGGAGGGATTCACTATGGCTACACCTTC; CDR3 protein: CASSIGGIHYGYTF